The 8 T cell receptor beta chains below come from one sample, sequenced in a study of cytomegalovirus exposure and HLA in healthy donors. Vbeta (60) and Jbeta (13) primers were used in the PCR. Produced via immunoSEQ multiplex PCR; TCRdb's table is partial and in-frame only. This table holds over 100,000 clones, 78% found once. The material sequenced was PBMCs. Receptors were obtained from a woman in her thirties or forties in good health and CMV-seronegative.

The rearrangement links TRBV19 to TRBJ2-4, with 7 bases fitting TRBD1. CDR1 and CDR2 from the germline V gene are LNHDA and SQIVND (reference sequence). This CDR3 contains 17 residues. Trimming removed 5 bases from V and 0 bases from J; junction bases left unmatched: 10. CDR3 DNA sequence: TGTGCCAGTAGTTCCCCTCCGGGACAGTTAGCCAAAAACATTCAGTACTTC. Translating gives CASSSPPGQLAKNIQYF.

The chain joins TRBV6-5 to TRBJ2-7; 7 positions agree with TRBD1. Germline V lookup: CDR1 MNHEY, CDR2 SVGAGI. The CDR3 runs to 15 residues. V dropped 6 bases and J dropped 0; count of bases not matched to a gene: 8. The CDR3 sequence is CASRNIDRVSYEQYF. The CDR3 region has the DNA TGTGCCAGCAGAAACATCGACAGGGTCTCCTACGAGCAGTACTTC.

This chain joins TRBV20-1 and TRBJ1-2; no firm D call. Germline CDR1 reads DFQATT; CDR2 reads SNEGSKA (reference sequence). This CDR3 comprises 11 residues. With 3 bases removed from V and 7 bases from J, the gap between germline ends came to 9 bases. CDR3: CSASLFGGYTF. The CDR3 region has the DNA TGCAGTGCTAGCCTTTTCGGTGGCTACACCTTC.

The V call is TRBV5-4, the J call TRBJ2-7, with TRBD1 matching 8 bases. The length of the CDR3 is 16 residues. Germline V gene data show CDR1 as SGHNT and CDR2 as YYREEE (reference sequence). V shed 4 bases, J shed 0 bases, and the junction held 9 bases outside the gene matches. CDR3 bases: TGTGCCAGCAGCGGACACCGGGACAGGAGCTCCTACGAGCAGTACTTC. It specifies CASSGHRDRSSYEQYF.

This clone was counted only a few times. The chain combines TRBV4-3 with TRBJ2-7, with 12 bases lining up with TRBD2. CDR1 LGHNA and CDR2 YSLEER come from the germline V gene. The V gene end was trimmed by 0 bases and the J gene end by 6 bases; junction bases not matched to a gene: 3. CDR3 length: 15 amino acids. CDR3 in amino acids: CASSQDRLAGVEQYF. DNA for the CDR3: TGCGCCAGCAGCCAAGATCGACTAGCGGGAGTCGAGCAGTACTTC.

V usage is TRBV28 and J usage is TRBJ2-1; a weak D match, TRBD1 (6 bases). V lost 3 bases, J lost 10 bases, and 7 bases lay in between. CDR1 and CDR2 from the germline V gene are MDHEN and SYDVKM. CDR3 length equals 11 residues. The DNA of the CDR3 is TGTGCCAGCAGTTTTGGGACAGAGCAGTTCTTC. Translating it yields CASSFGTEQFF.

The chain links TRBV25-1 to TRBJ2-5; TRBD2 matches at 7 bases. Germline assignment: CDR1 MGHDK and CDR2 SYGVNS. The V gene end was trimmed by 1 base and the J gene end by 2 bases; junction bases not matched to a gene: 7. The CDR3 is 16 amino acids. The CDR3 nucleotides are TGTGCCAGCAGTGAATTGGAACTAGCGAGACAAGAGACCCAGTACTTC. Its protein is CASSELELARQETQYF.

Points on this clone: The same CDR3 is also encoded by other DNA sequences in this sample. The chain carries TRBV7-9 and TRBJ1-4; D gene ambiguous. V lost 5 bases and J lost 2, with 12 bases in between. This CDR3 spans 15 amino acids. Germline lookup yields CDR1 SEHNR and CDR2 FQNEAQ (reference sequence). The CDR3 spells CASSQGSQTNEKLFF. CDR3 coding DNA: TGTGCCAGCAGCCAAGGGAGCCAGACTAATGAAAAACTGTTTTTT. The full variable domain, completed using reference TRBV7-9 and TRBJ1-4, is DTGVSQNPRHKITKRGQNVTFRCDPISEHNRLYWYRQTLGQGPEFLTYFQNEAQLEKSRLLSDRFSAERPKGSFSTLEIQRTEQGDSAMYLCASSQGSQTNEKLFFGSGTQLSVL.